This T cell receptor beta chain was captured in a study of neoadjuvant anti-PD-1 for oral cavity cancer. The wider study: Patients without progression received a fourth nivolumab dose around day 43, then surgical resection on days 50-56.

Assay used: immunoSEQ multiplex PCR; TCRdb lists only in-frame clones, some missing. In the table there are roughly 60,000 clones, around 80% of which are singletons. Trimming took 5 bases from V and 0 from J; bases not matched to a gene: 7. This CDR3 is built from 16 residues. Germline CDR1 ENHRY, CDR2 SYGVKD. This clone was counted a single time. This TCR came from a person aged 35-79 years with oral cavity squamous cell carcinoma. The sample in question was PBMCs, obtained before nivolumab (anti-PD-1) treatment. The chain combines TRBV10-3 with TRBJ2-1; TRBD2 matches 7 bases. CDR3: CAISHTAGSSYNEQFF. Here the CDR3 DNA reads TGTGCCATCAGTCATACAGCGGGGAGCTCCTACAATGAGCAGTTCTTC.